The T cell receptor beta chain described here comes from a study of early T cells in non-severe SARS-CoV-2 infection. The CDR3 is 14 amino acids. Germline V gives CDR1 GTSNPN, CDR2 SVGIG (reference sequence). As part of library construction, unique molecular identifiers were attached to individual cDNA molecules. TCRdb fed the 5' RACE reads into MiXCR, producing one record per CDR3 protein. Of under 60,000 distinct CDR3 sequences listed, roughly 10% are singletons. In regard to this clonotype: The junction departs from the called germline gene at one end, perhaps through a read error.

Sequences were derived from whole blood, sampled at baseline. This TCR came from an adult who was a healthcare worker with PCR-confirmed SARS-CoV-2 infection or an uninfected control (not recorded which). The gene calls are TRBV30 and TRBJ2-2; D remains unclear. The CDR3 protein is CARSRGVGTGELFF. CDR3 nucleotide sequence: TGTGCCCGGAGTCGCGGAGTGGGCACCGGGGAGCTGTTTTTT.